These 6 T cell receptor beta chains originate from one sample sequenced in a study of T cell changes during pregnancy in multiple sclerosis. TCRdb's copy holds only in-frame clones and misses some; the assay was immunoSEQ multiplex PCR. Of roughly 48,000 clones in the sample, 88% were seen once. The sample in question was CD4+ T cells from peripheral blood mononuclear cells, obtained in the second trimester of pregnancy. The receptors originated from a female donor with multiple sclerosis, enrolled in a pregnancy study.

This clone has a single count. The V call is TRBV27, the J call TRBJ2-5; 11 bases match TRBD2. The CDR3 contains 15 residues. CDR1 MNHEY and CDR2 SMNVEV come from the germline V gene (reference sequence). The V and J ends lost 6 bases and 4 bases, in that order; junction bases with no gene match: 7. As DNA, the CDR3 is TGTGCCAGCAGGGCTACTAGCGGGAGAGGAGAGACCCAGTACTTC. Its protein product is CASRATSGRGETQYF.

The chain recombines TRBV19 with TRBJ1-5; weak D call: TRBD1 (5 bases). The V gene lost 3 bases and the J gene lost 11 bases, with 14 bases spanning the gap. In germline, CDR1 is LNHDA, CDR2 SQIVND (reference sequence). This CDR3 is 13 amino acids long. The CDR3 DNA sequence: TGTGCCAGTAGTATGGAGGGCCGGGGGGCCCAGCATTTT. Amino acids: CASSMEGRGAQHF.

This clone was seen only once. This rearrangement joins TRBV27 to TRBJ2-3, with D unresolved. Deletions cut 4 bases from V and 1 base from J, with 6 bases between. Germline CDR1 is MNHEY and CDR2 is SMNVEV (reference sequence). The CDR3 is made up of 13 amino acids. Written as DNA, the CDR3 is TGTGCCAGCAGTTCCCTACGCACAGATACGCAGTATTTT. Protein: CASSSLRTDTQYF.

The CDR3 coding sequence is TGTGCCAGCAGCAAAGTCGGGCGGGAGGGTAACTATGGCTACACCTTC. This codes for CASSKVGREGNYGYTF. V is TRBV21-1 and J is TRBJ1-2. TRBV21-1 counts as a pseudogene. The CDR3 spans 16 residues.

This clone was recorded once. The chain has TRBV21-1 and TRBJ2-7; the listed D gene, TRBD1, was not tested against the DNA. TRBV21-1 is recorded as a pseudogene. CDR3 size: 13 residues. The CDR3 spells CASSCRDSLRQYF. The CDR3 DNA sequence: TGTGCCAGCAGCTGTCGGGACAGCTTAAGGCAGTACTTC.

V is TRBV11-2 and J is TRBJ2-7; 11 nucleotides agree with TRBD1. Trimming cost V 1 base and J 3 bases; bases outside gene matches: 8. The CDR3 contains 17 residues. Germline loops: CDR1 SGHAT, CDR2 FQNNGV. The CDR3 loop is CASSLVRGDRGIYEQYF. In DNA form, the CDR3 reads TGTGCCAGCAGCTTAGTGCGGGGGGACAGGGGGATCTACGAGCAGTACTTC. Full variable domain (remainder filled in from reference TRBV11-2 and TRBJ2-7): EAGVAQSPRYKIIEKRQSVAFWCNPISGHATLYWYQQILGQGPKLLIQFQNNGVVDDSQLPKDRFSAERLKGVDSTLKIQPAKLEDSAVYLCASSLVRGDRGIYEQYFGPGTRLTVT.